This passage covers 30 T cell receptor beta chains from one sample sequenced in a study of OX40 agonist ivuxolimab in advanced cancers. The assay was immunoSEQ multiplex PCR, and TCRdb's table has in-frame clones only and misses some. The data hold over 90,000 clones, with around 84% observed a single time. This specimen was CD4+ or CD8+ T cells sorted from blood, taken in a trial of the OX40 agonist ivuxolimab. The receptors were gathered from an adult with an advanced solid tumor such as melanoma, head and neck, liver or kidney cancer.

The DNA for the CDR3 is TGTGCCAGCAGCCTAGGACAGGATAACTATGGCTACACCTTC. It specifies CASSLGQDNYGYTF. The V gene is TRBV7-3, the J gene TRBJ1-2, with TRBD1 matching over 7 bases. The V segment lost 5 bases and the J segment 1 base; nucleotides outside the gene matches: 4. This CDR3 region has 14 residues. CDR1 and CDR2 (germline): SGHTA, FQGTGA.

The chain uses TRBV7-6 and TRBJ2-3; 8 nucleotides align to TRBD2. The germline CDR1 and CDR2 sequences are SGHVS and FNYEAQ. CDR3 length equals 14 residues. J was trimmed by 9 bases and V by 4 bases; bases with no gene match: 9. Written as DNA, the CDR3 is TGTGCCAGCAGCTCCCCCGGGGGGGGGACGACGCAGTATTTT. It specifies CASSSPGGGTTQYF. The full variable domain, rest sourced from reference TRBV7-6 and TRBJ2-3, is GAGVSQSPRYKVTKRGQDVALRCDPISGHVSLYWYRQALGQGPEFLTYFNYEAQQDKSGLPNDRFSAERPEGSISTLTIQRTEQRDSAMYRCASSSPGGGTTQYFGPGTRLTVL.

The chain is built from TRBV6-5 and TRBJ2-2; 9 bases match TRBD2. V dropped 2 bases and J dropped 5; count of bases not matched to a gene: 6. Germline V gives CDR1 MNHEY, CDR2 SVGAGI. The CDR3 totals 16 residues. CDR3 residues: CASSYRASGMTGELFF. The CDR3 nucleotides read TGTGCCAGCAGTTACAGGGCTAGCGGGATGACCGGGGAGCTGTTTTTT.

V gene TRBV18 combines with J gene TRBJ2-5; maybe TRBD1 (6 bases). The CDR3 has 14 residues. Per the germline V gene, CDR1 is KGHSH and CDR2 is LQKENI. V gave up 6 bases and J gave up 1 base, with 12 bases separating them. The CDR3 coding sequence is TGTGCCAGCTCCCCCGGACAGACCCAAGAGACCCAGTACTTC. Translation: CASSPGQTQETQYF.

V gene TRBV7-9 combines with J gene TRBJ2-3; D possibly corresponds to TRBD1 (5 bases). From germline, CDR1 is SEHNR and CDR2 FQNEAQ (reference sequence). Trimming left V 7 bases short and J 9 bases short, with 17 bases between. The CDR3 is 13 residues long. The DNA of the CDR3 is TGTGCCAGCACCTCCTCCGACAGTCGAACGCAGTATTTT. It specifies CASTSSDSRTQYF.

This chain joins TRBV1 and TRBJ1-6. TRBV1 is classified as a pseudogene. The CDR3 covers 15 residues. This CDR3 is CTSSGLGRPVSPLHF. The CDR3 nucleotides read TGCACCAGCAGCGGGCTTGGACGCCCGGTTTCACCCCTCCACTTT.

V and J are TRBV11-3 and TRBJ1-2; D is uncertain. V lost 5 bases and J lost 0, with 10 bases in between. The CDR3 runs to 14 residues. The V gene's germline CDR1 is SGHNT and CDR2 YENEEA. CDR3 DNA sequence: TGTGCCAGCAGCCACGACCGCGCTAACTATGGCTACACCTTC. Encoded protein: CASSHDRANYGYTF.

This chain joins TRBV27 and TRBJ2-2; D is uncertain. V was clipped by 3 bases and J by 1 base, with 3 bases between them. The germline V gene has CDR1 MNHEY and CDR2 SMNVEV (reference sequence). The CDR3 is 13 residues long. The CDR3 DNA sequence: TGTGCCAGCAGTTTCGGGAACACCGGGGAGCTGTTTTTT. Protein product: CASSFGNTGELFF.

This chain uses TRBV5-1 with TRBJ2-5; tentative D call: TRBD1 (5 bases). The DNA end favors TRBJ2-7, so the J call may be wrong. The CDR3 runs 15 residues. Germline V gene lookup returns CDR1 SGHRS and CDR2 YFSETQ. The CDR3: CASSLVPGNVNEQYF. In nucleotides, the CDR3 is TGCGCCAGCAGCTTGGTTCCAGGGAACGTCAACGAGCAGTACTTC.

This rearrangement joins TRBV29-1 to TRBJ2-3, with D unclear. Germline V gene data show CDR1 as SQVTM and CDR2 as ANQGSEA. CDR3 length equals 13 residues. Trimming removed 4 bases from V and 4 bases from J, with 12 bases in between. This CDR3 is CSVVFSVADTQYF. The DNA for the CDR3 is TGCAGCGTTGTTTTTAGTGTGGCAGATACGCAGTATTTT.

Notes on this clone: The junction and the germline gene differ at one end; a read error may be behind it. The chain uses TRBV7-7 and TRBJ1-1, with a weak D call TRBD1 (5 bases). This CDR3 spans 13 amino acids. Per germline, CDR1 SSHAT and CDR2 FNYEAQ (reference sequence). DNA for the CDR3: TGTGCTAGCAGCTTAGACAGGAACACTGAAGCTTTCTTT. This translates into CASSLDRNTEAFF.

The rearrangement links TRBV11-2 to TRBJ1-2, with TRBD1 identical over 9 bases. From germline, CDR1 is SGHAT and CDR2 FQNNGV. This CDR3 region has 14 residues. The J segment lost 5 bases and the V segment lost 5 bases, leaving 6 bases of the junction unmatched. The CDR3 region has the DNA TGTGCCAGCAGCCCTCTACAGGGGGCGTATGGCTACACCTTC. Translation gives CASSPLQGAYGYTF.

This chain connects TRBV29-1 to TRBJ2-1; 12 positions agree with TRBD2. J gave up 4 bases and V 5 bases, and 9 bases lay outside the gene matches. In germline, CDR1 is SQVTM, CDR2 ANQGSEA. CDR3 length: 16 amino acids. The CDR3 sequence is CSVPRLAGVEYNEQFF. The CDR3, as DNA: TGCAGCGTTCCCAGACTAGCGGGAGTAGAATACAATGAGCAGTTCTTC.

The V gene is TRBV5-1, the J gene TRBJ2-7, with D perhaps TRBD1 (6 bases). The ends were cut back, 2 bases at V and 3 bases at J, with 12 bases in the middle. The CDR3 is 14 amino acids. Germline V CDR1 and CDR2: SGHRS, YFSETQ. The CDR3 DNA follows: TGCGCCAGCAGCTTCAATGGGGGCGGCTACGAGCAGTACTTC. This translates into CASSFNGGGYEQYF.

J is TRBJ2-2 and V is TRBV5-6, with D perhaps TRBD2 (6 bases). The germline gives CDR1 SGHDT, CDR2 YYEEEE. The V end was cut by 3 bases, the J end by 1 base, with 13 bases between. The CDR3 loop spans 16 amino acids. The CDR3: CASSYRGGMNTGELFF. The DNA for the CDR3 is TGTGCCAGCAGCTACCGCGGAGGGATGAACACCGGGGAGCTGTTTTTT.

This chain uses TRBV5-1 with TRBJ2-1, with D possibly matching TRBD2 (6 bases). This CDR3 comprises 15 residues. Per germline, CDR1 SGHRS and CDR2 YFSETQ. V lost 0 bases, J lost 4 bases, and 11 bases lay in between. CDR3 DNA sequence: TGCGCCAGCAGCTTGGTTGGCGGGGATTACAATGAGCAGTTCTTC. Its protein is CASSLVGGDYNEQFF.

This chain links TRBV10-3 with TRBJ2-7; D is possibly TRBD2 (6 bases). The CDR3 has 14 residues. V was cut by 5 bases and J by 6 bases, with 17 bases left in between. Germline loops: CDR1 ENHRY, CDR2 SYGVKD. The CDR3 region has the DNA TGTGCCATCAGTCGGGACGGGGGTTCAACCGAGCAGTACTTC. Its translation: CAISRDGGSTEQYF.

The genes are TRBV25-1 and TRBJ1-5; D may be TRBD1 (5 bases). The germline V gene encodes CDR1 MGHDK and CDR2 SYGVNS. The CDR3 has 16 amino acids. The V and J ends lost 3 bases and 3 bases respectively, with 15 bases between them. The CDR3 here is CASSDPPGGFNQPQHF. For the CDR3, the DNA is TGTGCCAGCAGTGACCCTCCCGGGGGATTCAATCAGCCCCAGCATTTT.

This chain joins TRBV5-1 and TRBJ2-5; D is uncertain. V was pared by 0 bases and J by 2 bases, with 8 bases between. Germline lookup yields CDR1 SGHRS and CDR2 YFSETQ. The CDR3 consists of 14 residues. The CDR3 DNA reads TGCGCCAGCAGCTTGGCTTCTTGGCAAGAGACCCAGTACTTC. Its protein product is CASSLASWQETQYF.

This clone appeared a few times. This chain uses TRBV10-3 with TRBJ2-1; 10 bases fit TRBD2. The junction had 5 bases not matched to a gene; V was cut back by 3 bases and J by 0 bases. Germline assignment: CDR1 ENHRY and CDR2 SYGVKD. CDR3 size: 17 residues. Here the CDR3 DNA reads TGTGCCATCAGTGATACTAGCGGGAACGGCTCCTACAATGAGCAGTTCTTC. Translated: CAISDTSGNGSYNEQFF.

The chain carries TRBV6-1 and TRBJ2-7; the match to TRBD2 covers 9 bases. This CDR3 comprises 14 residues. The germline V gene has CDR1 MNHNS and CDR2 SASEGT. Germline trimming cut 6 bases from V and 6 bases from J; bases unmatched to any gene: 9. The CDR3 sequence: CASRPIAGVIEQYF. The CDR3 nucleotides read TGTGCCAGCAGGCCCATAGCGGGAGTGATCGAGCAGTACTTC.

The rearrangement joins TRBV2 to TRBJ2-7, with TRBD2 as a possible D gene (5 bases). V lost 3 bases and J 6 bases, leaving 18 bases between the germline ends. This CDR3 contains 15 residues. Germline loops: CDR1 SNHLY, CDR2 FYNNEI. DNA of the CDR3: TGTGCCAGCAGTGAGGTACGGGCGAGGGAGAGCGAGCAGTACTTC. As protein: CASSEVRARESEQYF.

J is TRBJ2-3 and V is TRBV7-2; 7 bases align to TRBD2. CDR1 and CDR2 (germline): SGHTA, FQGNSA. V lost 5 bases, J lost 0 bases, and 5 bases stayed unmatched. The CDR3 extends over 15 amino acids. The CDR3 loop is CASSRVSGSTDTQYF. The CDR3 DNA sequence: TGTGCCAGCAGCCGCGTTAGCGGGAGCACAGATACGCAGTATTTT.

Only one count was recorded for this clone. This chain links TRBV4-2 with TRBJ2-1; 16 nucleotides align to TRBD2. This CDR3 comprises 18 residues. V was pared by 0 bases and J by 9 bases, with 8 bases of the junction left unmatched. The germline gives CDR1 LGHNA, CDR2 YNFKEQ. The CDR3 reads CASSQDPPGLAGGAEQFF. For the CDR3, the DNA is TGTGCCAGCAGCCAAGATCCCCCGGGACTAGCGGGAGGGGCTGAGCAGTTCTTC.

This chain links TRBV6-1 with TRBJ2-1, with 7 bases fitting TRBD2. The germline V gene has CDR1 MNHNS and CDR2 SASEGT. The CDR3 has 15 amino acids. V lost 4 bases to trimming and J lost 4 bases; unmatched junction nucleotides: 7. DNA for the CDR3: TGTGCCAGCAGTGGAGCCAGCGGGACTTACAATGAGCAGTTCTTC. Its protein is CASSGASGTYNEQFF.

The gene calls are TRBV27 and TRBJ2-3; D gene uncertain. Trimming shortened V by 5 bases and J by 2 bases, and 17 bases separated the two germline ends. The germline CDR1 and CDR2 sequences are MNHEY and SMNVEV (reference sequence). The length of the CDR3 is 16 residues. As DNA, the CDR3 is TGTGCCAGCAGTCGACACCCAACTACCTTCACAGATACGCAGTATTTT. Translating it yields CASSRHPTTFTDTQYF.

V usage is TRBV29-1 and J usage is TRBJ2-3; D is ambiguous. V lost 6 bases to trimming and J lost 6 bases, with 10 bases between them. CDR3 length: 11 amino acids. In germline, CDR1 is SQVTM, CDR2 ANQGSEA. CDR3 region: CSVTTTDTQYF. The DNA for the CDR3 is TGCAGCGTCACCACGACGGATACGCAGTATTTT.

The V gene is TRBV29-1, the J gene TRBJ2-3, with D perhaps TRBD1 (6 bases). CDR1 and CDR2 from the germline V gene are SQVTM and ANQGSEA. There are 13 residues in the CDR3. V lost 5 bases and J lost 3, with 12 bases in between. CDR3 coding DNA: TGCAGCGTTATACAGGGCTTTACAGATACGCAGTATTTT. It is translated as CSVIQGFTDTQYF.

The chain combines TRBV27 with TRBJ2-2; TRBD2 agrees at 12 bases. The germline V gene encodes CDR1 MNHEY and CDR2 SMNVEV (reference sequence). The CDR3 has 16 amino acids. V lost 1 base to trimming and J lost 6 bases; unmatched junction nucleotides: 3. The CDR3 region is CASSLLGLAGSGELFF. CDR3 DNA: TGTGCCAGCAGTTTATTGGGACTAGCGGGTTCCGGGGAGCTGTTTTTT.

The CDR3: CASSWASGRINEQFF. The CDR3, as DNA: TGTGCCAGCAGCTGGGCTAGCGGGAGAATCAATGAGCAGTTCTTC. The chain employs TRBV7-2 and TRBJ2-1, with 10 bases fitting TRBD2. CDR3 size: 15 residues. Per the germline V gene, CDR1 is SGHTA and CDR2 is FQGNSA. V was clipped by 4 bases and J by 6 bases; unmatched bases: 6. The whole variable domain, remainder taken from reference TRBV7-2 and TRBJ2-1, is GAGVSQSPSNKVTEKGKDVELRCDPISGHTALYWYRQSLGQGLEFLIYFQGNSAPDKSGLPSDRFSAERTGGSVSTLTIQRTQQEDSAVYLCASSWASGRINEQFFGPGTRLTVL.